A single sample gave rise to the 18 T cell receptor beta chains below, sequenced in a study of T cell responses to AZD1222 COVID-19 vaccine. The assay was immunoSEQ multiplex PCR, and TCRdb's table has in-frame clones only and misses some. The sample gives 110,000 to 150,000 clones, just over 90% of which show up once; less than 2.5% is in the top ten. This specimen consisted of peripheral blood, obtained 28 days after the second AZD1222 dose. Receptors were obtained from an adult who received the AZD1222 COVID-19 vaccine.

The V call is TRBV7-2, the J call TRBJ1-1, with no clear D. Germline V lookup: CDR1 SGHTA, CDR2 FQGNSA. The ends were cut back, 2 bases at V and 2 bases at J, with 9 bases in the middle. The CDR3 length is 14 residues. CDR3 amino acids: CASSLMYYNTEAFF. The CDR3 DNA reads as TGTGCCAGCAGCTTAATGTATTATAACACTGAAGCTTTCTTT.

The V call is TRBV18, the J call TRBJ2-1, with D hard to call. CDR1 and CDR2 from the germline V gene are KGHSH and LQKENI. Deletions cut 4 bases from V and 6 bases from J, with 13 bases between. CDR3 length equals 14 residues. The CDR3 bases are TGTGCCAGCTCACTATCCTCAGACTCCAATGAGCAGTTCTTC. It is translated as CASSLSSDSNEQFF.

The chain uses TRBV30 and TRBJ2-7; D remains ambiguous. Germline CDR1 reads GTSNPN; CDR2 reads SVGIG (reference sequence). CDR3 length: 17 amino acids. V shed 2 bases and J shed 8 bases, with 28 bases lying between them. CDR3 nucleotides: TGTGCCTGGAGTTCCAGAAGCCCGCCCCCGGGCCCCGTCAAGCAGTACTTC. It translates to CAWSSRSPPPGPVKQYF.

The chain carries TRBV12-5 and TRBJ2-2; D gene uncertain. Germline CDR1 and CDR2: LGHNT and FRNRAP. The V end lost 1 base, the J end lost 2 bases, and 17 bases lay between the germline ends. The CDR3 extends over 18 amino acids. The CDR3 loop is CASGLGQDGRSNTGELFF. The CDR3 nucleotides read TGTGCTAGTGGTTTGGGACAAGACGGAAGAAGTAACACCGGGGAGCTGTTTTTT.

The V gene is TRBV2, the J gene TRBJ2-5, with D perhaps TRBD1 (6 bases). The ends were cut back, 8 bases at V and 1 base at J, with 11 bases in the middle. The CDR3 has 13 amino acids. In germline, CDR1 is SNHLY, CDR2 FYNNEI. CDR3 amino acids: CASVGDTQETQYF. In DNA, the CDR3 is TGTGCCAGCGTTGGGGACACCCAAGAGACCCAGTACTTC.

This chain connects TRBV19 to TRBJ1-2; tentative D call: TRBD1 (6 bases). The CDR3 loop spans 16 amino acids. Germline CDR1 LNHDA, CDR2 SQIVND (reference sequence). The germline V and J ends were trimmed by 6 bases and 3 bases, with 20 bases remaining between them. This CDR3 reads CASSRIQGLLDYGYTF. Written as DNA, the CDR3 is TGTGCCAGTAGCCGAATACAGGGTCTTCTTGACTATGGCTACACCTTC.

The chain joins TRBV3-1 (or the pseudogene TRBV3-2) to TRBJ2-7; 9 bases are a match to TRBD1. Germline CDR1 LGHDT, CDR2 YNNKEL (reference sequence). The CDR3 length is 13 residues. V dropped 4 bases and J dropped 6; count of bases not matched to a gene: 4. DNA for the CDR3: TGTGCCAGCAGCCGAGGGACAGGGAGCGAGCAGTACTTC. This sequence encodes CASSRGTGSEQYF.

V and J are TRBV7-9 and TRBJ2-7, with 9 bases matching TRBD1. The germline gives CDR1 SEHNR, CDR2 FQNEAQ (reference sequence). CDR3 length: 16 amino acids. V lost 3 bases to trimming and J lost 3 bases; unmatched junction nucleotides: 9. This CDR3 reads CASSLDRGTLDYEQYF. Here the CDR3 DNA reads TGTGCCAGCAGCTTGGACAGGGGAACGTTGGACTACGAGCAGTACTTC.

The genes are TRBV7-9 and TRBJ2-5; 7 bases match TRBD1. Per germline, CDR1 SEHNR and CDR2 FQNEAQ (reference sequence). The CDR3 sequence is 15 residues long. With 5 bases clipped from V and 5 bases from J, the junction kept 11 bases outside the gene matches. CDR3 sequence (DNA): TGTGCCAGCAGCCTGGGGGTAGGGGGCCGGGAGACCCAGTACTTC. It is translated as CASSLGVGGRETQYF.

CDR3 region: CASSSRQDPTTDTQYF. The CDR3, as DNA: TGTGCCAGCAGTTCCCGACAGGACCCTACCACAGATACGCAGTATTTT. This chain connects TRBV6-5 to TRBJ2-3; D might be TRBD1 (6 bases). CDR1 is MNHEY and CDR2 is SVGAGI in the germline V gene. Trimming removed 4 bases at V and 2 bases at J, with 16 bases between. This CDR3 is 16 amino acids long.

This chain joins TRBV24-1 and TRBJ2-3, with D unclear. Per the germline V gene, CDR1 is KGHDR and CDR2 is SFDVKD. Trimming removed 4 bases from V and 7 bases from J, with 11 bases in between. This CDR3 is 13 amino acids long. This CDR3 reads CATSDLLGNTQYF. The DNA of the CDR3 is TGTGCCACCAGTGACCTCCTAGGAAATACGCAGTATTTT.

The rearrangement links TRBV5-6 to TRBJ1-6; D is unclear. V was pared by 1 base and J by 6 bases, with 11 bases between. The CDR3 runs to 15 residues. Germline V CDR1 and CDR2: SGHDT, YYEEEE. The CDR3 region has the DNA TGTGCCAGCAGCTTGTGGACTGGGATTAATTCACCCCTCCACTTT. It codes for CASSLWTGINSPLHF.

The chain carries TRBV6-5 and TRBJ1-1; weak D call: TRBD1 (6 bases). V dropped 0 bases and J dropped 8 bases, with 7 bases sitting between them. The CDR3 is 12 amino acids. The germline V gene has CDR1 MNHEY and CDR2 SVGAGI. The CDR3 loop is CASSYSQGEAFF. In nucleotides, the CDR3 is TGTGCCAGCAGTTACTCACAGGGCGAAGCTTTCTTT.

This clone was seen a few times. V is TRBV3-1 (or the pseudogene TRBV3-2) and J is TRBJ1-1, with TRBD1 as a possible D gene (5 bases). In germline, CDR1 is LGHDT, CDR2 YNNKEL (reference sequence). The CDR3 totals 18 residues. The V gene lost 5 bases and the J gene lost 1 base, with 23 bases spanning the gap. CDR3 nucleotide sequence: TGTGCCAGCAGCGCCCGGATGGGAGGGGAGGTAGGGAACACTGAAGCTTTCTTT. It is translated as CASSARMGGEVGNTEAFF.

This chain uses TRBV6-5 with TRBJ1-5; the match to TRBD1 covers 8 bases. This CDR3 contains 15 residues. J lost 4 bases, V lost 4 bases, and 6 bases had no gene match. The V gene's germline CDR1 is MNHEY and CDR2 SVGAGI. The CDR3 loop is CASSFTRGQNQPQHF. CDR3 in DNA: TGTGCCAGCAGTTTTACCAGGGGGCAGAATCAGCCCCAGCATTTT.

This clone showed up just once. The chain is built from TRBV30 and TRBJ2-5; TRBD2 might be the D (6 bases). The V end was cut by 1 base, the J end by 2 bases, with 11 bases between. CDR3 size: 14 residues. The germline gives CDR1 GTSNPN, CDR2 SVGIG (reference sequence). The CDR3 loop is CAWSAGAKQETQYF. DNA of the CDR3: TGTGCCTGGAGTGCGGGAGCAAAGCAAGAGACCCAGTACTTC.

The chain's CDR3 is CASSPLGKGATMTQFF. The CDR3 DNA is TGTGCCAGCAGCCCTTTGGGGAAGGGGGCTACAATGACGCAGTTCTTC. V and J are TRBV9 and TRBJ2-1; 7 bases are a match to TRBD1. Trimming cost V 4 bases and J 12 bases; bases outside gene matches: 19. CDR3 length equals 16 residues. Germline-derived CDR1 and CDR2 are SGDLS and YYNGEE.

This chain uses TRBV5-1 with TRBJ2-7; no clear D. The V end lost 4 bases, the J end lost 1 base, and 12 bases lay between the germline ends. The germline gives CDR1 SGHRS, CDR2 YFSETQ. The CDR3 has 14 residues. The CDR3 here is CASSPFDPSYEQYF. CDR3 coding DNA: TGCGCCAGCAGCCCTTTTGACCCTTCCTACGAGCAGTACTTC. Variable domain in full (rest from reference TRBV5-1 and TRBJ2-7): KAGVTQTPRYLIKTRGQQVTLSCSPISGHRSVSWYQQTPGQGLQFLFEYFSETQRNKGNFPGRFSGRQFSNSRSEMNVSTLELGDSALYLCASSPFDPSYEQYFGPGTRLTVT.